The following is a TCR beta chain sequence with its context. Germline V gene data show CDR1 as SGHRS and CDR2 as YFSETQ. The germline V and J ends were trimmed by 5 bases and 1 base, with 14 bases remaining between them. CDR3 length: 15 residues. This record belongs to a study of blood T cells in healthy people across ages. Every donor provided 7.5 to 10 milliliters of peripheral blood. Every sample gave at least 5.5 micrograms of total RNA when it was extracted. PCR was performed a second time for roughly 7 to 11 cycles using a sample-barcoded 5' primer and a J-beta primer mix. In TCRdb, the 5' RACE reads were re-called with MiXCR into one record per CDR3 protein. The profile shows hundreds of thousands of distinct CDR3 sequences, roughly 24% of them singletons. The data were also submitted as part of a second study, on T cells of mothers and their children. That paper states: In cDNA synthesis, all of the extracted RNA was used at roughly 1.5 ug per 15 ul. Mothers and children who were related shared slightly more overlap than unrelated pairs, but not significantly more.

The material sequenced was blood. The sequence was obtained from a boy younger than 18 in good health. The chain combines TRBV5-1 with TRBJ2-3; TRBD1 might be the D (6 bases). The CDR3 is CASREQGIGTDTQYF. The CDR3 coding sequence is TGCGCCAGCAGGGAACAGGGAATTGGCACAGATACGCAGTATTTT.